This T cell receptor (beta chain) was sequenced for a study of radiotherapy plus CTLA-4 blockade in lung cancer. The study's findings and limits: Per reports, early blood T cell clone dynamics, plus interferon-beta, forecast response most strongly.

To note about this clone: The antigen is undetermined.

The V and J ends lost 7 bases and 3 bases, in that order; junction bases with no gene match: 5. This CDR3 is built from 13 residues. Germline CDR1 reads SNHLY; CDR2 reads FYNNEI. Here immunoSEQ multiplex PCR was the method, and the copy in TCRdb shows in-frame clones only, minus some. Here the sample spans about 120,000 clones, about 87% being singletons. The sequencing used peripheral blood, collected from a patient treated with radiotherapy plus ipilimumab. This clonotype was obtained from a human donor with non-small cell lung cancer that progressed on radiotherapy plus ipilimumab. The chain uses TRBV2 and TRBJ1-1; 7 nucleotides align to TRBD1. The CDR3 bases are TGTGCCAGCAACAGGGGATGGGACACTGAAGCTTTCTTT. Translating it yields CASNRGWDTEAFF.